This TCR beta chain originates from a study of blood T cell repertoires in COVID-19. CDR1 MDHEN and CDR2 SYDVKM come from the germline V gene. The CDR3 has 14 amino acids. The ends lost 7 bases at V and 2 bases at J; junction bases unmatched: 4. This table comes from immunoSEQ multiplex PCR, and its TCRdb copy is limited to in-frame clones, with some not included. Of about 180,000 clones detected, roughly 83% appear once; the ten largest clones hold about 8.6%. The chain links TRBV28 to TRBJ1-3, with TRBD1 matching over 8 bases. The sequenced sample was PBMCs or T cells enriched from blood (not recorded which). The sequence was obtained from a woman aged 25 to 39 who had recovered from COVID-19. CDR3 coding DNA: TGTGCCAGCAAGCCAGGGGGCGCTGGAAACACCATATATTTT. It translates to CASKPGGAGNTIYF.